This TCR beta chain was identified in a study of blood T cells in healthy people across ages. Overall study findings and caveats: It was the long-lived donors that had more naive CD4+ cells and higher diversity than aged donors.

PBMCs, at least 7 million per sample, were isolated. Sample-barcoded 5' priming and a J-beta primer mix drove a second PCR of roughly 6 to 12 cycles. MiXCR, run by TCRdb on the 5' RACE reads, gives a single entry per CDR3 protein. The sample includes about 800,000 distinct CDR3 sequences, about half of them seen just once. About this clonotype itself: Its target is not known.

V was clipped by 3 bases and J by 1 base, with 15 bases between them. Germline values: CDR1 SQVTM, CDR2 ANQGSEA. This CDR3 is 15 amino acids long. The chain is built from TRBV29-1 and TRBJ2-5; a possible D gene is TRBD2 (6 bases). Sequencing was carried out using blood. This receptor was obtained from an elderly man in good health. The CDR3 spells CSVEVSTGVQETQYF. The CDR3 bases are TGCAGCGTTGAGGTTTCTACGGGGGTCCAAGAGACCCAGTACTTC.